What follows are 16 T cell receptor beta chains derived from one specimen sequenced in a study of CXCR3-negative and CXCR3-positive naive CD8 T cells. Researchers prepared the TRB cDNA libraries using 5' RACE with UMI labels. Each CDR3 protein gets one entry in TCRdb, which reprocessed the 5' RACE reads and gives no DNA. The sample has 70,000 to 100,000 distinct CDR3 sequences. Material for sequencing was naive CXCR3- CD8+ T cells from blood. The subset: CD45RO-CCR7+CD27+CD95- naive CD8+ T cells lacking CXCR3 (TNR3-). Source of these receptors: a human donor in good health. Some clones in this sample may be carry-over from other donors' samples.

The chain couples TRBV10-3 to TRBJ2-2; TCRdb names TRBD1, which stays unverified in the absence of DNA. There are 16 residues in the CDR3. Germline CDR1 reads ENHRY; CDR2 reads SYGVKD. The CDR3 here is CAIRTGGETNTGELFF.

The V gene is TRBV7-2, the J gene TRBJ2-1; TCRdb outputs TRBD1, but without DNA this stays unchecked. The V gene's germline CDR1 is SGHTA and CDR2 FQGNSA. The length of the CDR3 is 13 residues. CDR3 sequence reads: CASSPTGYNEQFF.

The chain carries TRBV7-2 and TRBJ1-2; as DNA is missing, the TRBD1 call by TCRdb cannot be tested. The CDR3 has 16 residues. In germline, CDR1 is SGHTA, CDR2 FQGNSA. This chain's CDR3 is CASSLIPGGQNYGYTF.

The rearrangement uses TRBV6-6 and TRBJ1-1; TCRdb indicates TRBD1, and absent DNA this call remains unverified. The length of the CDR3 is 12 residues. Germline CDR1 reads MNHNY; CDR2 reads SVGAGI (reference sequence). CDR3 loop: CASTPGQPEAFF.

This sequence joins TRBV4-3 and TRBJ1-5; TCRdb picks TRBD1, but there is no DNA to check that call. Germline assignment: CDR1 LGHNA and CDR2 YSLEER. The CDR3 spans 15 residues. The CDR3 here is CASSQWDSTDQPQHF.

This rearrangement joins TRBV28 to TRBJ2-1; absent DNA, TCRdb's TRBD1 call cannot be checked. CDR1 and CDR2 from the germline V gene are MDHEN and SYDVKM. This CDR3 has 15 residues. CDR3 region: CASSLPPTGTNEQFF.

The chain joins TRBV6-5 to TRBJ2-2; TCRdb's D call of TRBD2 is untestable without DNA. The CDR3 spans 18 residues. Germline V lookup: CDR1 MNHEY, CDR2 SVGAGI. The CDR3 region is CASSYKLAGGDGTGELFF.

The chain joins TRBV29-1 to TRBJ2-2; no DNA is available, so the TRBD1 call from TCRdb remains unchecked. This CDR3 spans 15 amino acids. Germline CDR1 SQVTM, CDR2 ANQGSEA. The CDR3 loop reads CSVGRDSLFTGELFF.

The chain employs TRBV25-1 and TRBJ2-3; checking the TCRdb D call of TRBD1 is not possible without DNA. This CDR3 is built from 18 residues. CDR1 MGHDK and CDR2 SYGVNS come from the germline V gene. The CDR3 here is CASGGQGVQGRLVDTQYF.

The rearrangement uses TRBV2 and TRBJ1-1; the D call of TRBD1 rests on TCRdb alone, since no DNA is present to check it. CDR1 and CDR2 (germline): SNHLY, FYNNEI. The CDR3 contains 15 residues. CDR3 residues: CASALPPGQGTEAFF.

The chain is built from TRBV29-1 and TRBJ2-7; TCRdb calls TRBD1, which cannot be checked without DNA. CDR1 is SQVTM, CDR2 ANQGSEA, per germline. The CDR3 loop spans 12 amino acids. Here the CDR3 reads CSVETGPVEQYF.

The chain uses TRBV5-1 and TRBJ2-7; TCRdb's D call of TRBD1 is untestable without DNA. The CDR3 is 11 residues long. Germline CDR1 reads SGHRS; CDR2 reads YFSETQ. The CDR3 sequence: CASSLRDEQYF.

The rearrangement joins TRBV23-1 to TRBJ2-7; the TCRdb D gene call, TRBD2, has no DNA to confirm it. TRBV23-1 is annotated as an ORF whose role is uncertain. There are 19 residues in the CDR3. The CDR3 sequence is CASSHRPDRRPPLSYEQYF.

The chain has TRBV9 and TRBJ2-1; no DNA is available, so the TRBD1 call from TCRdb remains unchecked. Per germline, CDR1 SGDLS and CDR2 YYNGEE. There are 15 residues in the CDR3. CDR3 loop: CASSVGGGAYNEQFF.

CDR3 loop: CASSQGTFHTEAFF. The chain links TRBV28 to TRBJ1-1; the TCRdb call, TRBD1, lacks DNA for checking. The CDR3 spans 14 residues. Germline-derived CDR1 and CDR2 are MDHEN and SYDVKM.

The chain employs TRBV28 and TRBJ2-7; without DNA, the TCRdb call of TRBD1 cannot be checked. CDR1 is MDHEN, CDR2 SYDVKM, per germline. This CDR3 is built from 16 residues. CDR3 amino acids: CASRTSRGAGHYEQYF.